A single sample gave rise to the 22 T cell receptor beta chains below, sequenced in a study of T cell repertoires in cytomegalovirus infection. TCRdb recomputed calls from the reads with MiXCR, one row per CDR3 protein. The sample has about 830,000 distinct CDR3 sequences, over 25% seen once; the top ten hold roughly 12%. No cognate antigen is known for these TCRs. The starting material was cultured CD8+ T cells from PBMCs, obtained from culture after CMV antigen stimulation. The receptors derive from a human donor in good health (CMV status not recorded). Some clones in this sample may be carry-over from other donors' samples.

Many counts were recorded for this clonotype. V and J are TRBV27 and TRBJ2-1; D unclear. V lost 2 bases and J 0 bases, leaving 5 bases between the germline ends. Looked up from germline, CDR1 is MNHEY and CDR2 is SMNVEV (reference sequence). There are 14 residues in the CDR3. In DNA, the CDR3 is TGTGCCAGCAGTTTAGGCAGCTCCTACAATGAGCAGTTCTTC. It specifies CASSLGSSYNEQFF.

This clonotype was seen at least ten times. The chain recombines TRBV7-9 with TRBJ2-5; no clear D. Trimming pared 5 bases from V and 2 bases from J, leaving 15 bases between. CDR1 is SEHNR, CDR2 FQNEAQ, per germline (reference sequence). This CDR3 is 15 amino acids long. The CDR3 nucleotides are TGTGCCAGCAGCCCCCCCTTCGCCGGGCAAGAGACCCAGTACTTC. Amino acid sequence: CASSPPFAGQETQYF.

The rearrangement joins TRBV7-2 to TRBJ1-2; a possible D gene is TRBD1 (6 bases). CDR1 SGHTA and CDR2 FQGNSA come from the germline V gene. V was shortened by 10 bases and J by 11 bases, with 20 bases between the two germline ends. The CDR3 runs to 12 residues. The CDR3 region has the DNA TGTGCCAACCTCCAGGGGACCTCGCGGTACACCTTC. It yields the protein CANLQGTSRYTF.

This clonotype appeared many times. This chain links TRBV7-6 with TRBJ2-5; 14 positions agree with TRBD2. CDR1 and CDR2 (germline): SGHVS, FNYEAQ. CDR3 length equals 16 residues. V gave up 6 bases and J gave up 5 bases; unmatched junction bases: 8. The CDR3 reads CASRRLAGGLHETQYF. CDR3 in DNA: TGTGCCAGCAGGAGACTAGCGGGGGGGCTCCATGAGACCCAGTACTTC.

This clonotype showed up just a few times. The chain is built from TRBV5-1 and TRBJ1-1, with unresolved D. Germline V gene data show CDR1 as SGHRS and CDR2 as YFSETQ. The V end lost 0 bases, the J end lost 0 bases, and 9 bases lay between the germline ends. This CDR3 has 15 residues. The CDR3 region is CASSLGDTLNTEAFF. CDR3 DNA sequence: TGCGCCAGCAGCTTGGGAGACACCCTGAACACTGAAGCTTTCTTT.

In this sample, this clonotype turned up a few times. V usage is TRBV6-5 and J usage is TRBJ1-6; 9 nucleotides match TRBD1. Unmatched junction bases numbered 5, after V lost 2 bases and J lost 9 bases. The germline gives CDR1 MNHEY, CDR2 SVGAGI. CDR3 length: 15 amino acids. As DNA, the CDR3 is TGTGCCAGCAGTTACCGGGACAGGGTCGGTTCACCCCTCCACTTT. This encodes CASSYRDRVGSPLHF.

The V gene is TRBV10-1, the J gene TRBJ2-3; unclear D gene. The V and J ends lost 6 bases and 4 bases respectively, with 23 bases between them. The CDR3 length is 17 residues. CDR1 and CDR2 from the germline V gene are WNHNN and SYGVQD (reference sequence). CDR3 loop: CASSHYSDVLGPDTQYF. The CDR3 DNA reads TGCGCCAGCAGCCACTACTCCGACGTATTAGGGCCAGATACGCAGTATTTT.

Remarks on this clonotype: A much larger clone sits a single nucleotide away, making a read error possible. The chain joins TRBV6-5 to TRBJ1-5; TRBD1 agrees at 7 bases. V lost 6 bases and J lost 0; bases outside the gene matches: 5. The CDR3 has 15 amino acids. Germline values: CDR1 MNHEY, CDR2 SVGAGI. CDR3 residues: CASRSGQYSNQPQHF. The CDR3 DNA sequence: TGTGCCAGCAGATCGGGACAGTATAGCAATCAGCCCCAGCATTTT.

The chain combines TRBV6-1 with TRBJ1-2; perhaps TRBD1 as D (5 bases). Germline CDR1 reads MNHNS; CDR2 reads SASEGT. The CDR3 contains 16 residues. Trimming shortened V by 2 bases and J by 7 bases, and 20 bases separated the two germline ends. As DNA, the CDR3 is TGTGCCAGCAGTGAAAGTTGGTCGGTAGGGACGGCTGGCTACACCTTC. Residues: CASSESWSVGTAGYTF.

This clonotype was picked up a small number of times. The chain links TRBV12-3 or TRBV12-4 to TRBJ1-2; the D is unclear. This CDR3 is built from 15 residues. The V and J ends lost 1 base and 7 bases respectively, with 16 bases between them. CDR3 protein: CASSLDHPPTLGYTF. CDR3 nucleotide sequence: TGTGCCAGCAGTTTAGATCATCCTCCTACCCTTGGCTACACCTTC.

This chain links TRBV5-7 with TRBJ2-7, with D possibly TRBD1 on 7 matching bases. TRBV5-7 is an ORF, with its function uncertain. The CDR3 extends over 13 amino acids. The V end was cut by 4 bases, the J end by 5 bases, with 13 bases between. The CDR3 bases are TGTGCCAGCAGCGCGGGACAGAGCCACGAGCAGTACGTC. It encodes CASSAGQSHEQYV.

This clonotype was seen at least ten times. The genes are TRBV7-2 and TRBJ2-7; unclear D gene. Germline V CDR1 and CDR2: SGHTA, FQGNSA. Trimming took 1 base from V and 0 from J, leaving 7 bases between them. The CDR3 consists of 14 residues. The CDR3 here is CASSLVMGSYEQYF. CDR3 nucleotides: TGTGCCAGCAGCTTAGTTATGGGCTCCTACGAGCAGTACTTC.

The V call is TRBV19, the J call TRBJ2-5; perhaps TRBD1 as D (5 bases). Germline V gene lookup returns CDR1 LNHDA and CDR2 SQIVND (reference sequence). V lost 2 bases to trimming and J lost 7 bases, with 17 bases between them. The CDR3 covers 15 residues. CDR3 nucleotide sequence: TGTGCCAGTAGTATACATTCAGGGTCCGGAGCGACCCAGTACTTC. It is translated as CASSIHSGSGATQYF.

The chain has TRBV5-4 and TRBJ1-5; 12 bases match TRBD1. Germline CDR1 reads SGHNT; CDR2 reads YYREEE (reference sequence). The J segment lost 6 bases and the V segment lost 4 bases, leaving 11 bases of the junction unmatched. The CDR3 sequence is 17 residues long. The CDR3 coding sequence is TGTGCCAGCAGCCTCTTGGGGGACAGGGGGCACTCTCAGCCCCAGCATTTT. This gives the protein CASSLLGDRGHSQPQHF.

This clonotype came up a few times. This chain joins TRBV28 and TRBJ2-1, with D possibly being TRBD1 (6 bases). Germline-derived CDR1 and CDR2 are MDHEN and SYDVKM. The CDR3 loop spans 14 amino acids. Trimming took 2 bases from V and 6 from J, leaving 11 bases between them. This CDR3 reads CASSLQGPGNEQFF. CDR3 nucleotides: TGTGCCAGCAGTTTACAGGGGCCTGGCAATGAGCAGTTCTTC.

The chain recombines TRBV27 with TRBJ2-1; 10 bases agree with TRBD1. The V gene's germline CDR1 is MNHEY and CDR2 SMNVEV (reference sequence). V dropped 5 bases and J dropped 5; count of bases not matched to a gene: 6. The CDR3 extends over 15 amino acids. The CDR3 DNA reads TGTGCCAGCAGTACCCGGGACAGGGGCGACAATGAGCAGTTCTTC. It encodes CASSTRDRGDNEQFF.

V gene TRBV4-3 combines with J gene TRBJ2-3; TRBD2 agrees at 8 bases. V gave up 4 bases and J gave up 5 bases; unmatched junction bases: 8. Per germline, CDR1 LGHNA and CDR2 YSLEER. This CDR3 comprises 15 residues. The CDR3 loop reads CASSPTSEEGDTQYF. The CDR3 DNA is TGCGCCAGCAGCCCGACTAGCGAGGAGGGAGATACGCAGTATTTT.

The V gene is TRBV28, the J gene TRBJ1-4, with no clear D. The germline V gene has CDR1 MDHEN and CDR2 SYDVKM. Trimming took 7 bases from V and 0 from J, leaving 15 bases between them. The CDR3 totals 16 residues. The CDR3 region is CASTYRTGATNEKLFF. The CDR3 DNA is TGTGCCAGCACTTATCGGACGGGTGCAACTAATGAAAAACTGTTTTTT.

The chain joins TRBV2 to TRBJ2-7, with D possibly being TRBD1 or TRBD2 (5 bases each). Per germline, CDR1 SNHLY and CDR2 FYNNEI. V lost 6 bases and J lost 4, with 19 bases in between. This CDR3 spans 15 amino acids. CDR3 sequence: CASSKGRGYGYEQYF. The CDR3 DNA is TGTGCCAGCAGCAAGGGGAGAGGGTACGGGTACGAGCAGTACTTC.

This clonotype has more than one count but fewer than ten. The J gene is TRBJ2-7, the V gene TRBV10-3, with 9 positions matching TRBD1. Germline assignment: CDR1 ENHRY and CDR2 SYGVKD. This CDR3 contains 14 residues. Trimming took 2 bases from V and 3 from J; bases not matched to a gene: 2. The CDR3 is CAISEPGQGYEQYV. Here the CDR3 DNA reads TGTGCCATCAGTGAGCCGGGACAGGGCTACGAGCAGTACGTC.

There are a few counts of this clonotype. The chain links TRBV6-5 to TRBJ2-2, with 7 bases lining up with TRBD2. The ends lost 8 bases at V and 7 bases at J; junction bases unmatched: 13. The CDR3 sequence is 15 residues long. Germline CDR1 is MNHEY and CDR2 is SVGAGI. The CDR3 DNA is TGTGCCAGCTCACTGACTAGCTCCGTAGACGGGGAGCTGTTTTTT. Translated, it gives CASSLTSSVDGELFF.

The V gene is TRBV28, the J gene TRBJ1-5; D unclear. Germline CDR1 reads MDHEN; CDR2 reads SYDVKM. Trimming shortened V by 3 bases and J by 1 base, and 7 bases separated the two germline ends. The CDR3 contains 14 residues. The CDR3 region is CASSFTESNQPQHF. CDR3 bases: TGTGCCAGCAGTTTTACAGAAAGCAATCAGCCCCAGCATTTT.